Below, 8 T cell receptor beta chains from the same sample are listed, as sequenced in a study of technical replicates of blood from several donors. Only in-frame clones appear in the TCRdb table, and some are missing; sequencing was by immunoSEQ multiplex PCR. The repertoire holds nearly 90,000 clones, with approximately 95% as singletons. The sample consisted of T cells isolated from PBMCs. The receptor source for this set is a human donor in good health.

The chain links TRBV30 to TRBJ1-5; 7 bases match TRBD1. The germline V gene encodes CDR1 GTSNPN and CDR2 SVGIG (reference sequence). The ends lost 1 base at V and 5 bases at J; junction bases unmatched: 8. The CDR3 is 15 amino acids. CDR3 DNA sequence: TGTGCCTGGAGTGACTGGACAGGAGGGGATCAGCCCCAGCATTTT. Its protein product is CAWSDWTGGDQPQHF.

The V gene is TRBV9, the J gene TRBJ2-1, with D perhaps TRBD1 (6 bases). This CDR3 spans 14 amino acids. The V end was cut by 2 bases, the J end by 5 bases, with 11 bases between. CDR1 and CDR2 from the germline V gene are SGDLS and YYNGEE. The CDR3 loop reads CASSVWDTDNEQFF. CDR3 coding DNA: TGTGCCAGCAGCGTTTGGGACACCGACAATGAGCAGTTCTTC. The complete variable domain, with remaining parts taken from reference TRBV9 and TRBJ2-1, reads DSGVTQTPKHLITATGQRVTLRCSPRSGDLSVYWYQQSLDQGLQFLIQYYNGEERAKGNILERFSAQQFPDLHSELNLSSLELGDSALYFCASSVWDTDNEQFFGPGTRLTVL.

The chain employs TRBV27 and TRBJ1-2; a possible D gene is TRBD1 (5 bases). This CDR3 region has 13 residues. CDR1 is MNHEY and CDR2 is SMNVEV in the germline V gene (reference sequence). V was cut by 6 bases and J by 3 bases, with 11 bases left in between. Here the CDR3 reads CASREDSYYGYTF. The DNA of the CDR3 is TGTGCCAGCAGAGAAGACAGCTACTATGGCTACACCTTC.

V and J are TRBV27 and TRBJ2-1, with 8 bases lining up with TRBD1. The germline CDR1 and CDR2 sequences are MNHEY and SMNVEV (reference sequence). The CDR3 runs to 14 residues. V dropped 11 bases and J dropped 0; count of bases not matched to a gene: 6. This CDR3 is CAVTGTGSYNEQFF. CDR3 DNA sequence: TGTGCCGTAACCGGGACAGGCTCCTACAATGAGCAGTTCTTC.

The rearrangement uses TRBV4-1 and TRBJ2-5; 11 bases line up with TRBD2. The germline V gene has CDR1 MGHRA and CDR2 YSYEKL. J gave up 5 bases and V 0 bases, and 11 bases lay outside the gene matches. There are 18 residues in the CDR3. The chain's CDR3 is CASSQDRLAGGAGETQYF. In DNA, the CDR3 is TGCGCCAGCAGCCAAGATCGGCTAGCGGGAGGAGCGGGTGAGACCCAGTACTTC.

This chain uses TRBV5-1 with TRBJ1-1, with D unclear. CDR1 SGHRS and CDR2 YFSETQ come from the germline V gene. This CDR3 is built from 13 residues. V dropped 0 bases and J dropped 7 bases, with 10 bases sitting between them. CDR3 nucleotides: TGCGCCAGCAGCTTGGTGTCCTTCGTTGAAGCTTTCTTT. Amino acid sequence: CASSLVSFVEAFF.

The genes are TRBV5-1 and TRBJ1-3; the D is unclear. V was cut by 3 bases and J by 0 bases, with 7 bases left in between. The CDR3 is made up of 14 amino acids. Germline CDR1 is SGHRS and CDR2 is YFSETQ. The CDR3 DNA follows: TGCGCCAGCAGCTACGCAGACTCTGGAAACACCATATATTTT. This codes for CASSYADSGNTIYF.

The CDR3 spells CASSLASTEAFF. The CDR3 DNA reads as TGTGCCAGCAGCTTGGCGTCCACTGAAGCTTTCTTT. This sequence joins TRBV5-6 and TRBJ1-1; D gene ambiguous. Trimming pared 0 bases from V and 4 bases from J, leaving 4 bases between. The CDR3 spans 12 residues. Germline lookup yields CDR1 SGHDT and CDR2 YYEEEE.